The next 25 T cell receptor beta chains were all read from a single sample in a study of T cell changes during pregnancy in multiple sclerosis. Using immunoSEQ multiplex PCR, the repertoire was profiled, and TCRdb retains in-frame clones only, with some absent. The sample records tens of thousands of clones, around nine tenths being singletons. The source material was peripheral blood, sampled in the third trimester of pregnancy. The receptors derive from a female donor in good health, enrolled as a control in a pregnancy study.

The CDR3 coding sequence is TGTGCCAGCAGCCTTCCCGTTAGCGGTGAGCAGTTCTTC. It specifies CASSLPVSGEQFF. This chain connects TRBV5-4 to TRBJ2-1; possibly TRBD2 for D (6 bases). There are 13 residues in the CDR3. CDR1 is SGHNT, CDR2 YYREEE, per germline (reference sequence). V lost 4 bases to trimming and J lost 9 bases, with 14 bases between them.

V and J are TRBV10-3 and TRBJ2-5, with D possibly TRBD1 on 6 matching bases. Germline CDR1 and CDR2: ENHRY and SYGVKD. The CDR3 has 17 residues. Trimming left V 2 bases short and J 0 bases short, with 16 bases between. CDR3 sequence (DNA): TGTGCCATCAGTGAGCCACAAGCCGGGACATACCAAGAGACCCAGTACTTC. Protein sequence: CAISEPQAGTYQETQYF.

The rearrangement uses TRBV5-4 and TRBJ1-1, with 8 bases fitting TRBD1. CDR1 and CDR2 from the germline V gene are SGHNT and YYREEE (reference sequence). J lost 0 bases, V lost 6 bases, and 7 bases had no gene match. This CDR3 is 15 amino acids long. For the CDR3, the DNA is TGTGCCAGCATGCTGGCGACAGGGGTGAACACTGAAGCTTTCTTT. Amino acid sequence: CASMLATGVNTEAFF.

The chain employs TRBV11-2 and TRBJ1-2; D unclear. V lost 5 bases and J lost 4, with 11 bases in between. Germline V gene sequence: CDR1 SGHAT, CDR2 FQNNGV. The CDR3 consists of 13 residues. CDR3 bases: TGTGCCAGCAGCCCCGCGGCAACCTATGGCTACACCTTC. Protein product: CASSPAATYGYTF.

This rearrangement joins TRBV6-6 to TRBJ1-1; perhaps TRBD1 as D (5 bases). The CDR3 spans 14 residues. Germline V CDR1 and CDR2: MNHNY, SVGAGI (reference sequence). The germline V and J ends were trimmed by 6 bases and 1 base, with 12 bases remaining between them. Here the CDR3 DNA reads TGTGCCAGCAGCCTTGACAGATCGAACACTGAAGCTTTCTTT. It codes for CASSLDRSNTEAFF.

The chain has TRBV6-5 and TRBJ1-6; D gene unclear. The CDR3 consists of 16 residues. CDR1 and CDR2 from the germline V gene are MNHEY and SVGAGI. V shed 0 bases and J shed 8 bases, with 14 bases lying between them. CDR3 sequence reads: CASSYSMHGSDSPLHF. The CDR3 nucleotides read TGTGCCAGCAGTTACTCGATGCACGGGTCAGATTCACCCCTCCACTTT.

The chain is built from TRBV2 and TRBJ2-3; unclear D gene. This CDR3 is 13 amino acids long. The germline V gene has CDR1 SNHLY and CDR2 FYNNEI. V lost 5 bases to trimming and J lost 2 bases, with 8 bases between them. This CDR3 reads CASSIDSTDTQYF. The DNA of the CDR3 is TGTGCCAGCAGTATAGACTCCACAGATACGCAGTATTTT.

The chain couples TRBV7-9 to TRBJ1-3; TRBD1 aligns across 7 bases. Germline V lookup: CDR1 SEHNR, CDR2 FQNEAQ (reference sequence). The CDR3 spans 15 residues. Unmatched junction bases numbered 8, after V lost 5 bases and J lost 4 bases. CDR3 nucleotides: TGTGCCAGCAGCCTCGGACAGGTAGCCGGAAACACCATATATTTT. This encodes CASSLGQVAGNTIYF. The full variable domain, its missing parts supplied by reference TRBV7-9 and TRBJ1-3, is DTGVSQNPRHKITKRGQNVTFRCDPISEHNRLYWYRQTLGQGPEFLTYFQNEAQLEKSRLLSDRFSAERPKGSFSTLEIQRTEQGDSAMYLCASSLGQVAGNTIYFGEGSWLTVV.

V usage is TRBV18 and J usage is TRBJ2-1, with D unresolved. Germline values: CDR1 KGHSH, CDR2 LQKENI. The V end lost 5 bases, the J end lost 3 bases, and 8 bases lay between the germline ends. This CDR3 has 13 amino acids. CDR3 nucleotide sequence: TGTGCCAGCTCATGGAACAGCTACAATGAGCAGTTCTTC. Translation gives CASSWNSYNEQFF.

V is TRBV7-2 and J is TRBJ1-2; no reliable D call. This CDR3 has 14 residues. Germline lookup yields CDR1 SGHTA and CDR2 FQGNSA. Trimming pared 6 bases from V and 0 bases from J, leaving 11 bases between. Here the CDR3 DNA reads TGTGCCAGCAGTCGAGAGGTAGCTAACTATGGCTACACCTTC. As protein: CASSREVANYGYTF.

This clone is a singleton in its sample. The chain employs TRBV7-9 and TRBJ1-1; 8 nucleotides line up with TRBD1. V was pared by 5 bases and J by 5 bases, with 13 bases of the junction left unmatched. CDR3 length: 16 amino acids. Germline V gene sequence: CDR1 SEHNR, CDR2 FQNEAQ (reference sequence). In DNA form, the CDR3 reads TGTGCCAGCAGCCCCGGGACAGGTCTCCGCGGGACTGAAGCTTTCTTT. Translation gives CASSPGTGLRGTEAFF.

The chain links TRBV2 to TRBJ2-5, with a tentative D call TRBD1 (5 bases). CDR3 length: 15 amino acids. CDR1 is SNHLY, CDR2 FYNNEI, per germline. Trimming removed 6 bases at V and 5 bases at J, with 19 bases between. The CDR3 loop is CASSPGHPFGETQYF. The CDR3 DNA reads as TGTGCCAGCAGCCCTGGACACCCTTTCGGGGAGACCCAGTACTTC.

The chain combines TRBV21-1 with TRBJ1-1; the D segment call TRBD1 is taken from the table without a DNA check. TRBV21-1 is a known pseudogene. The length of the CDR3 is 13 residues. The CDR3 spells CASSKEQGTEAFF. The CDR3 DNA reads TGTGCCAGCAGCAAAGAACAGGGGACTGAAGCTTTCTTT.

The rearrangement uses TRBV10-3 and TRBJ1-2, with 7 bases aligning to TRBD1. The CDR3 has 13 residues. V shed 6 bases, J shed 2 bases, and the junction held 3 bases outside the gene matches. CDR1 is ENHRY and CDR2 is SYGVKD in the germline V gene. For the CDR3, the DNA is TGTGCCATCAGCGACAGGGACAACTATGGCTACACCTTC. This gives the protein CAISDRDNYGYTF.

Written as DNA, the CDR3 is TGTGCCAGCAGCCGAGCGGGTTCCGGGGCCAACGTCCTGACTTTC. Its translation: CASSRAGSGANVLTF. The genes are TRBV7-9 and TRBJ2-6; D perhaps matches TRBD2 (6 bases). The V gene's germline CDR1 is SEHNR and CDR2 FQNEAQ (reference sequence). Trimming stripped 5 bases from V and 4 bases from J, with 12 bases between. The CDR3 length is 15 residues.

The CDR3 loop reads CASSRPDRVEQYF. CDR3 sequence (DNA): TGTGCCAGCAGCCGCCCTGACAGGGTCGAGCAGTACTTC. This chain joins TRBV7-9 and TRBJ2-7; TRBD1 matches at 7 bases. After removal of 5 bases from V and 6 bases from J, the junction contained 7 bases not matched to a gene. CDR3 length equals 13 residues. The V gene's germline CDR1 is SEHNR and CDR2 FQNEAQ (reference sequence).

The chain carries TRBV2 and TRBJ2-7; the match to TRBD2 covers 7 bases. Germline assignment: CDR1 SNHLY and CDR2 FYNNEI. The CDR3 totals 12 residues. V dropped 6 bases and J dropped 6; count of bases not matched to a gene: 5. CDR3 loop: CASRWGGTEQYF. CDR3 bases: TGTGCCAGCAGGTGGGGGGGTACCGAGCAGTACTTC.

This clone was counted once. V usage is TRBV7-3 and J usage is TRBJ2-1; D is unclear. CDR1 and CDR2 (germline): SGHTA, FQGTGA. There are 12 residues in the CDR3. V was clipped by 2 bases and J by 5 bases, with 4 bases between them. The CDR3 DNA reads TGTGCCAGCAGCTTATCTAACAATGAGCAGTTCTTC. Translation: CASSLSNNEQFF.

V gene TRBV13 combines with J gene TRBJ2-1; a possible D gene is TRBD2 (7 bases). Trimming cost V 2 bases and J 12 bases, with 17 bases left between them. The CDR3 covers 14 residues. Per germline, CDR1 PRHDT and CDR2 FYEKMQ (reference sequence). CDR3 loop: CASSLYREGGLQFF. In nucleotides, the CDR3 is TGTGCCAGCAGCTTATACAGGGAGGGGGGATTGCAGTTCTTC.

The rearrangement uses TRBV9 and TRBJ2-2, with TRBD1 matching 9 bases. The CDR3 contains 17 residues. In germline, CDR1 is SGDLS, CDR2 YYNGEE. The V gene end was trimmed by 1 base and the J gene end by 6 bases; junction bases not matched to a gene: 10. The CDR3, as DNA: TGTGCCAGCAGCGTATCCCGCCGGGACAGGGTCCCCGGGGAGCTGTTTTTT. Amino acid sequence: CASSVSRRDRVPGELFF.

V gene TRBV2 combines with J gene TRBJ2-1; 10 bases are shared with TRBD2. This CDR3 has 16 amino acids. Trimming removed 7 bases from V and 5 bases from J; junction bases left unmatched: 11. Germline V CDR1 and CDR2: SNHLY, FYNNEI. The CDR3 here is CASTGLYLAGDNEQFF. CDR3 nucleotide sequence: TGTGCCAGCACAGGGTTGTATCTAGCGGGGGACAATGAGCAGTTCTTC. The full variable domain, rest sourced from reference TRBV2 and TRBJ2-1, is EPEVTQTPSHQVTQMGQEVILRCVPISNHLYFYWYRQILGQKVEFLVSFYNNEISEKSEIFDDQFSVERPDGSNFTLKIRSTKLEDSAMYFCASTGLYLAGDNEQFFGPGTRLTVL.

J is TRBJ1-6 and V is TRBV6-6; 7 positions match TRBD1. Germline-derived CDR1 and CDR2 are MNHNY and SVGAGI (reference sequence). This CDR3 comprises 16 residues. The trim removed 6 bases at V and 4 bases at J, leaving 9 bases unmatched. CDR3 DNA sequence: TGTGCCAGCAGAGCCACAGGGGCGGATTATAATTCACCCCTCCACTTT. It encodes CASRATGADYNSPLHF.

This chain uses TRBV5-4 with TRBJ1-2; no clear D. V lost 0 bases, J lost 1 base, and 7 bases lay in between. Per germline, CDR1 SGHNT and CDR2 YYREEE (reference sequence). The CDR3 covers 14 residues. The CDR3 nucleotides are TGTGCCAGCAGCTTGGGGAACTATAACTATGGCTACACCTTC. This codes for CASSLGNYNYGYTF. Full variable domain (missing parts from reference TRBV5-4 and TRBJ1-2): ETGVTQSPTHLIKTRGQQVTLRCSSQSGHNTVSWYQQALGQGPQFIFQYYREEENGRGNFPPRFSGLQFPNYSSELNVNALELDDSALYLCASSLGNYNYGYTFGSGTRLTVV.

V usage is TRBV5-1 and J usage is TRBJ2-7; 8 bases are shared with TRBD1. Germline V gene lookup returns CDR1 SGHRS and CDR2 YFSETQ. The CDR3 extends over 13 amino acids. J gave up 3 bases and V 4 bases, and 3 bases lay outside the gene matches. The CDR3 here is CASSGQGRYEQYF. The CDR3 bases are TGCGCCAGCAGCGGACAGGGTCGCTACGAGCAGTACTTC. Based on the CDR3 plus reference TRBV5-1 and TRBJ2-7, the full variable domain is KAGVTQTPRYLIKTRGQQVTLSCSPISGHRSVSWYQQTPGQGLQFLFEYFSETQRNKGNFPGRFSGRQFSNSRSEMNVSTLELGDSALYLCASSGQGRYEQYFGPGTRLTVT.

This chain connects TRBV27 to TRBJ2-7; 11 bases are shared with TRBD1. CDR1 is MNHEY and CDR2 is SMNVEV in the germline V gene (reference sequence). This CDR3 region has 14 residues. Trimming cost V 6 bases and J 1 base; bases outside gene matches: 2. The CDR3 nucleotides read TGTGCCAGCAGGGACAGGGGGCAATCCTACGAGCAGTACTTC. Its translation is CASRDRGQSYEQYF.